Given below is one T cell receptor beta chain in context. The target antigen is unknown. The data were obtained in a study of beta chain features in type 1 diabetes. V lost 2 bases to trimming and J lost 5 bases, with 19 bases between them. The CDR3 length is 16 residues. The V gene's germline CDR1 is SGHRS and CDR2 YFSETQ. Study observations and caveats: A moderate, significant TCRB CDR3 shortening appeared in type 1 diabetes across four CD4+ subsets.

Sort purity for all populations was recorded as exceeding 98%. Expressed TCRB transcripts were sequenced after all isolated RNA was converted to cDNA. Assay: immunoSEQ multiplex PCR; the TCRdb copy retains only in-frame clones and omits some. Of a few hundred thousand clones detected, 10% to 15% appear once; the ten largest clones hold 0.01%. The receptor comes from a woman aged 18-29 years with type 1 diabetes. J is TRBJ1-2 and V is TRBV5-1; D gene ambiguous. Sequenced sample: naive CD4+ T cells from blood. The CDR3 nucleotides read TGCGCCAGCAGCTTATCCGGGGTCCTCGCGGATTATGGCTACACCTTC. The encoded protein is CASSLSGVLADYGYTF.